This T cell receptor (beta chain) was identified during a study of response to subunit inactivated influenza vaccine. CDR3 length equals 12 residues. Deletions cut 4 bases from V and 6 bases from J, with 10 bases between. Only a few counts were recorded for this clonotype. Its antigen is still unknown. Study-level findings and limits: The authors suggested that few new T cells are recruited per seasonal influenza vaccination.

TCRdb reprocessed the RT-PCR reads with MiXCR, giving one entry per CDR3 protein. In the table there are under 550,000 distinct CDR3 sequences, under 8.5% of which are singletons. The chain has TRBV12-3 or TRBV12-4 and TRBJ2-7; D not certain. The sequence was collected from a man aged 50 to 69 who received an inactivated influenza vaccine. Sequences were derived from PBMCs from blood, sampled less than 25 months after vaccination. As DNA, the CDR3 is TGTGCCAGCAGTTCCCGGAGTTCCGAGCAGTACTTC. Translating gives CASSSRSSEQYF.